This T cell receptor beta chain is from a study of blood T cell repertoires in COVID-19. Study background: Samples representing acute and convalescent COVID-19 were sourced from the United States, Italy and Spain. Sources were T cells, B-cell-depleted T cells, or PBMCs; the material itself was cDNA or gDNA.

CDR1 and CDR2 from the germline V gene are WNHNN and SYGVQD (reference sequence). Trimming took off 10 bases at V and 6 bases at J, with 16 bases between the two ends. This CDR3 is 12 amino acids long. Source study methods: Nucleated cell number was recorded as an estimate derived from reference gene primer amplification. Only in-frame clones appear in the TCRdb table, and some are missing; sequencing was by immunoSEQ multiplex PCR. The D gene and trimming were derived from the DNA, and the V and J assignments and clone size from that table. The sample yields more than 150,000 clones, approximately 86% seen once.

The sequencing input was PBMCs or T cells enriched from blood (not recorded which). This TCR was recovered from a woman aged 25 to 45 who had recovered from COVID-19. This chain joins TRBV10-1 and TRBJ2-7, with D possibly being TRBD2 (5 bases). This CDR3 is CAIPDSDLEQYF. The CDR3 region has the DNA TGCGCCATCCCGGACTCCGACCTCGAGCAGTACTTC.